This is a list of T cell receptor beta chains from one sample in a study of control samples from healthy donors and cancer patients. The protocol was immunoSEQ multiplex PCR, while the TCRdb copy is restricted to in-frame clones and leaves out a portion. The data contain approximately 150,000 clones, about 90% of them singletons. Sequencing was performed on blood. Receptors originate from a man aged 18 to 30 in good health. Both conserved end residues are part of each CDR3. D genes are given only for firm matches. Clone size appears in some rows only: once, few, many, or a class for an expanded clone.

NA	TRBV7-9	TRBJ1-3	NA	TGTGCCAGCAGCCAACTGACGGCAAGCTCTGGAAACACCATATATTTT	CASSQLTASSGNTIYF
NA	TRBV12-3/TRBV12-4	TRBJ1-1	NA	TGTGCCAGCCGGCGGGGTTTGAACACTGAAGCTTTCTTT	CASRRGLNTEAFF
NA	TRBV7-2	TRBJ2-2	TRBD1	TGTGCCAGCAGCCCCCCAACAGGGGCACCGAACACCGGGGAGCTGTTTTTT	CASSPPTGAPNTGELFF
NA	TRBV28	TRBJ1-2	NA	TGTGCCAGCAGCAGGAGGGATCCTGGCTACACCTTC	CASSRRDPGYTF
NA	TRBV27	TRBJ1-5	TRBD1	TGTGCCAGCAGCCCCAGGGGGGGCGTACAGCCCCAGCATTTT	CASSPRGGVQPQHF
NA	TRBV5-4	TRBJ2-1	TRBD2	TGTGCCAGCAGCCTGGGGGGACTAGCACCCGATGAGCAGTTCTTC	CASSLGGLAPDEQFF
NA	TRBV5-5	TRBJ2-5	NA	TGTGCCAGCAACCCGGTTGGAGAGTACCAAGAGACCCAGTACTTC	CASNPVGEYQETQYF
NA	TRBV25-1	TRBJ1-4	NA	TGTGCCAGCAGTGATACAGGATTGGAGTATGAAAAACTGTTTTTT	CASSDTGLEYEKLFF
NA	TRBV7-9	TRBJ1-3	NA	TGTGCCAGCAGCCCAACGGGAGGGGATCTTAGCTCTGGAAACACCATATATTTT	CASSPTGGDLSSGNTIYF
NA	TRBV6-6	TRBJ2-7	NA	TGTGCCAGCAGTTCCCCCACGGACTACGAGCAGTACTTC	CASSSPTDYEQYF
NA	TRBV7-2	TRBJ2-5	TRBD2	TGTGCCAGCAGCTTAGTAGCGGGGGCCCGGGAGACCCAGTACTTC	CASSLVAGARETQYF
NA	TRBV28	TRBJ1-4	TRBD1	TGTGCCAGCAGTTTTAATGCAGGGGGTGAAGAAAAACTGTTTTTT	CASSFNAGGEEKLFF
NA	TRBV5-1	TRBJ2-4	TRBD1	TGCGCCAGCAGCGCGCCGGGACAGGGGAAAAACATTCAGTACTTC	CASSAPGQGKNIQYF
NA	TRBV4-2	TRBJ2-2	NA	TGTGCCAGCAGCCAACATTTCGGGACACTGAACACCGGGGAGCTGTTTTTT	CASSQHFGTLNTGELFF
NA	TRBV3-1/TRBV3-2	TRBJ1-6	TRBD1	TGTGCCAGCAGCCAACTACAGGGGGCGGGCTCCTATAATTCACCCCTCCACTTT	CASSQLQGAGSYNSPLHF
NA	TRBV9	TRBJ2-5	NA	TGTGCCAGCAGCGTAGGAAGGAGGGCAGGTGCTCAAGAGACCCAGTACTTC	CASSVGRRAGAQETQYF
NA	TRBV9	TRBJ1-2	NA	TGTGCCAGCAGCGTAGGTTCTGGGTCGGCGGGTGGCTACACCTTC	CASSVGSGSAGGYTF
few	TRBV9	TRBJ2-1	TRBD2	TGTGCCAGCAGCGCAGGAGCGGGGGCTGCCAATGAGCAGTTCTTC	CASSAGAGAANEQFF
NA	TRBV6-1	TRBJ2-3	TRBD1	TGTGCCAGCAGCCCCGAGGGGGCCGAAATCTCGCAGTATTTT	CASSPEGAEISQYF
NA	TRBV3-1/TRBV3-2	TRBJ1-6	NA	TGTGCCGGCAGCCAAGGCGCGGGGGCCGCCCTCGGGGCCCTCCACTTT	CAGSQGAGAALGALHF
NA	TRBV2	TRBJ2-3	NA	TGTGCCAGATCTTCTACTCGGGGGGCTAGCACAGATACGCAGTATTTT	CARSSTRGASTDTQYF
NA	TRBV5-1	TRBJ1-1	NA	TGCGCCAGCAGCTTGGTCTCGGACACTGAAGCTTTCTTT	CASSLVSDTEAFF
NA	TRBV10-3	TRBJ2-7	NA	TGTGCCACCGGGGGTTTAACCTACGAGCAGTACTTC	CATGGLTYEQYF
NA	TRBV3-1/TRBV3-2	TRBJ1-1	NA	TGTGCCAGCAGCCAGGGGGCGCACACTGAAGCTTTCTTT	CASSQGAHTEAFF
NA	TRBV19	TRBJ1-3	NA	TGTGCCACGGGGGGGCCCCCACAAGGCACCATATATTTT	CATGGPPQGTIYF
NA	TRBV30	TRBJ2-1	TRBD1	TGTGCCTGGAGTGGGACAGGCAGCTCCTACAATGAGCAGTTCTTC	CAWSGTGSSYNEQFF
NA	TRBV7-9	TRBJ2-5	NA	TGTGCCAGCAGCTTAGGCTTCCAAGAGACCCAGTACTTC	CASSLGFQETQYF
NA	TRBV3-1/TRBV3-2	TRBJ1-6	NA	TGTGCCAGCAGCCAAGACCGGCCCTTTGGGGGGCTCGCCTATAATTCACCCCTCCACTTT	CASSQDRPFGGLAYNSPLHF
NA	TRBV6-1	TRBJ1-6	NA	TGTGCCAGCAGTGACCTCGGTCCTAATAATTCACCCCTCCACTTT	CASSDLGPNNSPLHF
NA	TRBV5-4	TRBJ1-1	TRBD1	TGTGCCAGCAGCTTGACAGGGGCGGGCACTGAAGCTTTCTTT	CASSLTGAGTEAFF